This T cell receptor (beta chain) originates from a study of T-cell memory formation after mild COVID-19. Whole-study context: Among the donors, TCR clusters were largely specific to each donor. Whole-study results and caveats: CD4+ clones that contracted lay mainly in CM and EM; CD8+ ones lay in EMRA. SARS-CoV-2 specificity of second-wave clones peaking day 37 was unconfirmed.

After 5'RACE with constant-segment primers, TCR alpha and TCR beta cDNA libraries carrying sample barcodes and UMIs were obtained. One entry per CDR3 protein, called by TCRdb with MiXCR from the 5' RACE reads. The table lists some 280,000 distinct CDR3 sequences, 15% to 20% of them singletons. Turning to this clonotype: Antigen specificity is unknown.

The CDR3 runs 11 residues. CDR1 is GTSNPN and CDR2 is SVGIG in the germline V gene (reference sequence). Deletions cut 5 bases from V and 8 bases from J, with 12 bases between. The TCR sequence derives from a young man who had mild COVID-19 (a few samples of this study predate the infection). Cell type and time point are not known. Sequenced sample: PBMCs or a T cell subset sorted from them (not recorded which). J is TRBJ1-1 and V is TRBV30; D is uncertain. The CDR3 region has the DNA TGTGCCTGGCTCGAGGCAGGCGAAGCTTTCTTT. Translation: CAWLEAGEAFF. Looking up the rest from reference TRBV30 and TRBJ1-1 gives the full variable domain: SQTIHQWPATLVQPVGSPLSLECTVEGTSNPNLYWYRQAAGRGLQLLFYSVGIGQISSEVPQNLSASRPQDRQFILSSKKLLLSDSGFYLCAWLEAGEAFFGQGTRLTVV.